This T cell receptor (beta chain) is from a study of blood T cell repertoires in COVID-19. Authors' data handling: Estimates of nucleated cell counts were drawn from the amplification of reference gene primers. Profiling relied on immunoSEQ multiplex PCR, and the TCRdb table lists in-frame clones only, not all of them. D and trimming were read from the DNA, whereas the V and J calls and clone size are those reported in that table. The sample has 240,000 or so clones; 80% to 85% are singletons. V lost 3 bases, J lost 7 bases, and 10 bases lay in between. The CDR3 runs to 14 residues. Germline values: CDR1 LNHDA, CDR2 SQIVND (reference sequence).

The gene calls are TRBV19 and TRBJ1-6; D not resolved. This receptor was identified in a woman aged 18-29 years with acute or convalescent COVID-19. Sequencing input: peripheral blood. The CDR3, as DNA: TGTGCCAGTAGTATCGGGATTCGGAATTCACCCCTCCACTTT. It encodes CASSIGIRNSPLHF.